This record covers a single T cell receptor (beta chain). TCRdb keeps only in-frame clones here, not all; method: immunoSEQ multiplex PCR. This sample has about 130,000 clones; more than 75% occur once, and the top ten carry over 4.5%. Time point indicated: blood 2 weeks post-SBRT. Treatment defined: 15 Gy SBRT to primary tumor, nephrectomy 4 weeks later. This sample is part of a study of radiation and T cells in renal cell carcinoma. Germline V lookup: CDR1 SGDLS, CDR2 YYNGEE. The CDR3 has 16 amino acids. Trimming pared 0 bases from V and 8 bases from J, leaving 18 bases between. V gene TRBV9 combines with J gene TRBJ2-1; D might be TRBD1 (6 bases). The clonotype comes from a woman in her seventies with renal cell carcinoma. This specimen was blood, taken from a patient whose treatment included radiotherapy and nephrectomy. This CDR3 is CASSVVRGQGWDEQFF. The CDR3 nucleotides read TGTGCCAGCAGCGTAGTTCGGGGCCAGGGGTGGGATGAGCAGTTCTTC.